This passage covers 5 T cell receptor beta chains from one sample sequenced in a study of PD-1 blockade in classical Hodgkin lymphoma. Stated time point: cycle 4 day 1 (C4D1), after less than seven weeks of nivolumab. In every patient, relapse followed autologous stem cell transplantation, while exposure to brentuximab vedotin differed. Sequencing was performed with immunoSEQ multiplex PCR; in TCRdb, only in-frame clones are kept and a portion is missing. The sample holds 100,000 or so clones; over 85% are singletons and the top ten take 15% to 20%. The sequencing here drew on peripheral blood mononuclear cells (PBMCs), taken before the fourth cycle of nivolumab. These receptors originate from a human donor with classical Hodgkin lymphoma.

This rearrangement joins TRBV11-2 to TRBJ1-5; D gene uncertain. CDR3 length equals 13 residues. Deletions cut 2 bases from V and 5 bases from J, with 7 bases between. Germline V CDR1 and CDR2: SGHAT, FQNNGV. CDR3 protein: CASSLQLDQPQHF. In DNA form, the CDR3 reads TGTGCCAGCAGCTTACAGTTAGATCAGCCCCAGCATTTT.

This chain joins TRBV18 and TRBJ2-5; D is unclear. The CDR3 spans 16 residues. CDR1 is KGHSH and CDR2 is LQKENI in the germline V gene. The V end lost 4 bases, the J end lost 1 base, and 16 bases lay between the germline ends. Here the CDR3 reads CASSRSQTRLQETQYF. The CDR3 DNA follows: TGTGCCAGCTCACGATCGCAGACGCGTCTCCAAGAGACCCAGTACTTC. Based on the CDR3 plus reference TRBV18 and TRBJ2-5, the full variable domain is NAGVMQNPRHLVRRRGQEARLRCSPMKGHSHVYWYRQLPEEGLKFMVYLQKENIIDESGMPKERFSAEFPKEGPSILRIQQVVRGDSAAYFCASSRSQTRLQETQYFGPGTRLLVL.

With respect to this clone: The junction shows a germline mismatch at one end, possibly a read error. The CDR3 DNA sequence: TGTGCTAGTGGCTTGGGGGAGACCTACGAGCAGTACTTC. Amino acid sequence: CASGLGETYEQYF. The chain joins TRBV12-5 to TRBJ2-7; the D call may be TRBD1 or TRBD2 (5 bases each). Germline V gives CDR1 LGHNT, CDR2 FRNRAP. This CDR3 has 13 amino acids.

The CDR3 coding sequence is TGTGCTAGTGAGGGGACAGTGACCTACGAGCAGTACTTC. This translates into CASEGTVTYEQYF. The chain recombines TRBV12-5 with TRBJ2-7, with 7 nucleotides matching TRBD1. The length of the CDR3 is 13 residues. CDR1 and CDR2 (germline): LGHNT, FRNRAP. V gave up 7 bases and J gave up 2 bases; unmatched junction bases: 5.

This clone has just a few counts. This chain joins TRBV18 and TRBJ2-7, with unresolved D. Trimming cost V 2 bases and J 0 bases, with 2 bases left between them. The germline CDR1 and CDR2 sequences are KGHSH and LQKENI. CDR3 length equals 12 residues. CDR3 loop: CASSPTSYEQYF. The CDR3 coding sequence is TGTGCCAGCTCACCAACCTCCTACGAGCAGTACTTC.